This is a list of T cell receptor beta chains from one sample in a study of tissue T cells after allogeneic stem cell transplantation. Data came from immunoSEQ multiplex PCR; TCRdb stores just in-frame clones and leaves some out. The table has some 2,500 clones, 55% to 80% seen once. The sample was colon tissue, taken at autopsy. These receptors were obtained from a male patient older than 55 with steroid-refractory graft-versus-host disease after an allogeneic stem cell transplant. The graft donor may have given rise to some T cells. The CDR3 runs from the conserved cysteine through the conserved F or W. A D gene is named only where the DNA matches it firmly. Some rows mark clone size as missing; the rest say once, few, many or name a class of expanded clone.

v_call: TRBV6-6
j_call: TRBJ1-6
d_call: TRBD1
clone_size: NA
cdr3_aa: CASSYSGQANHF
cdr3_nt: TGTGCCAGCAGTTACTCTGGACAGGCAAACCACTTT

v_call: TRBV10-3
j_call: TRBJ2-6
d_call: NA
clone_size: NA
cdr3_aa: CASQGEQGLTGANVLTF
cdr3_nt: TGTGCCTCCCAGGGGGAACAGGGACTGACTGGGGCCAACGTCCTGACTTTC

v_call: TRBV15
j_call: TRBJ1-4
d_call: TRBD1
clone_size: NA
cdr3_aa: CATSRESRDSVTNEKLFF
cdr3_nt: TGTGCCACCAGCAGAGAATCCCGGGACAGCGTAACTAATGAAAAACTGTTTTTT

v_call: TRBV11-2
j_call: TRBJ1-1
d_call: NA
clone_size: NA
cdr3_aa: CASSSSGPGTEAFF
cdr3_nt: TGTGCCAGCAGTTCGAGCGGGCCTGGGACTGAAGCTTTCTTT

v_call: TRBV4-3
j_call: TRBJ1-4
d_call: NA
clone_size: NA
cdr3_aa: CASSHPGGVSEKLFF
cdr3_nt: TGCGCCAGCAGCCACCCGGGGGGCGTAAGTGAAAAACTGTTTTTT

v_call: TRBV9
j_call: TRBJ2-3
d_call: TRBD2
clone_size: once
cdr3_aa: CASSAGTSYNTQYF
cdr3_nt: TGTGCCAGCAGCGCCGGGACTAGCTATAATACGCAGTATTTT

v_call: TRBV7-9
j_call: TRBJ2-2
d_call: NA
clone_size: NA
cdr3_aa: CAVHRGADSNTGELFF
cdr3_nt: TGTGCCGTTCACAGAGGAGCCGATTCGAACACCGGGGAGCTGTTTTTT

v_call: TRBV5-1
j_call: TRBJ1-3
d_call: NA
clone_size: NA
cdr3_aa: CASSLDTVGSGNTIYF
cdr3_nt: TGCGCCAGCAGCTTAGATACAGTCGGGTCTGGAAACACCATATATTTT

v_call: TRBV16
j_call: TRBJ1-5
d_call: NA
clone_size: NA
cdr3_aa: CASSPSGGSSFNQPQHF
cdr3_nt: TGTGCCAGCAGCCCTTCGGGAGGGAGTAGTTTCAATCAGCCCCAGCATTTT

v_call: TRBV6-5
j_call: TRBJ1-5
d_call: NA
clone_size: NA
cdr3_aa: CASSSGDRSPQHF
cdr3_nt: TGTGCCAGCAGTTCGGGAGATCGCTCACCCCAGCATTTT

v_call: TRBV24-1
j_call: TRBJ1-2
d_call: TRBD1
clone_size: NA
cdr3_aa: CATSDWDRLYGYTF
cdr3_nt: TGTGCCACCAGTGATTGGGACAGACTCTATGGCTACACCTTC

v_call: TRBV9
j_call: TRBJ2-2
d_call: NA
clone_size: large
cdr3_aa: CASSVGTDPNTGELFF
cdr3_nt: TGTGCCAGCAGCGTGGGGACCGACCCGAACACCGGGGAGCTGTTTTTT

v_call: TRBV5-6
j_call: TRBJ1-2
d_call: NA
clone_size: NA
cdr3_aa: CASRDSNNYGYTF
cdr3_nt: TGTGCCAGCAGGGACAGCAATAACTATGGCTACACCTTC

v_call: TRBV20-1
j_call: TRBJ1-4
d_call: NA
clone_size: NA
cdr3_aa: CSATLFEKLFF
cdr3_nt: TGCAGTGCTACCTTATTTGAAAAACTGTTTTTT

v_call: TRBV29-1
j_call: TRBJ2-2
d_call: TRBD1
clone_size: NA
cdr3_aa: CSAKAPGQGTGELFF
cdr3_nt: TGCAGCGCCAAGGCCCCGGGACAGGGTACCGGGGAGCTGTTTTTT

v_call: TRBV19
j_call: TRBJ1-1
d_call: NA
clone_size: NA
cdr3_aa: CASSISVNTEAFF
cdr3_nt: TGTGCCAGTAGTATTTCAGTGAACACTGAAGCTTTCTTT

v_call: TRBV6-5
j_call: TRBJ2-1
d_call: NA
clone_size: large
cdr3_aa: CASTGNNEQFF
cdr3_nt: TGTGCCAGCACAGGGAACAATGAGCAGTTCTTC

v_call: TRBV28
j_call: TRBJ2-2
d_call: NA
clone_size: NA
cdr3_aa: CASRRQEPMWTGELFF
cdr3_nt: TGTGCCAGCAGAAGACAGGAGCCTATGTGGACCGGGGAGCTGTTTTTT

v_call: TRBV5-1
j_call: TRBJ2-7
d_call: NA
clone_size: NA
cdr3_aa: CASSSGTNAEQYF
cdr3_nt: TGCGCCAGCAGCTCCGGGACGAACGCCGAGCAGTACTTC

v_call: TRBV21-1
j_call: TRBJ2-5
d_call: NA
clone_size: NA
cdr3_aa: CASSKVNPIQETQYF
cdr3_nt: TGTGCCAGCAGCAAAGTTAATCCTATACAAGAGACCCAGTACTTC

v_call: TRBV7-2
j_call: TRBJ2-7
d_call: NA
clone_size: NA
cdr3_aa: CASSVLLAGEQYF
cdr3_nt: TGTGCCAGCAGCGTCCTACTAGCTGGCGAGCAGTACTTC

v_call: TRBV9
j_call: TRBJ2-1
d_call: TRBD1
clone_size: once
cdr3_aa: CASSTRGGASSGYNEQFF
cdr3_nt: TGTGCCAGCAGCACCAGAGGGGGCGCTAGCAGTGGCTACAATGAGCAGTTCTTC

v_call: TRBV28
j_call: TRBJ2-1
d_call: NA
clone_size: once
cdr3_aa: CASSLGQSGGQNEQFF
cdr3_nt: TGTGCCAGCAGTTTGGGGCAGTCAGGGGGGCAAAATGAGCAGTTCTTC

v_call: TRBV5-8
j_call: TRBJ2-1
d_call: TRBD2
clone_size: NA
cdr3_aa: CASSVGLAGALSLYDEQFF
cdr3_nt: TGTGCCAGCAGCGTGGGACTAGCGGGGGCTCTTTCCCTATACGATGAGCAGTTCTTC

v_call: TRBV3-1/TRBV3-2
j_call: TRBJ2-2
d_call: NA
clone_size: NA
cdr3_aa: CASSQRPSVPGELFF
cdr3_nt: TGTGCCAGCAGCCAGCGCCCTAGCGTCCCCGGGGAGCTGTTTTTT

v_call: TRBV14
j_call: TRBJ2-7
d_call: NA
clone_size: NA
cdr3_aa: CASSLGGRGEQYF
cdr3_nt: TGTGCCAGCAGCCTGGGGGGAAGGGGCGAGCAGTACTTC

v_call: TRBV5-4
j_call: TRBJ1-1
d_call: TRBD1
clone_size: once
cdr3_aa: CASSIGTGGQTEAFF
cdr3_nt: TGTGCCAGCAGCATCGGGACAGGGGGCCAAACTGAAGCTTTCTTT

v_call: TRBV12-3/TRBV12-4
j_call: TRBJ1-2
d_call: NA
clone_size: NA
cdr3_aa: CASSLGHSYGYTF
cdr3_nt: TGTGCCAGCAGCCTTGGACATAGCTATGGCTACACCTTC

v_call: TRBV7-2
j_call: TRBJ2-1
d_call: TRBD2
clone_size: NA
cdr3_aa: CASSLDSGTRGDEQFF
cdr3_nt: TGTGCCAGCAGCTTGGATAGCGGGACCCGAGGGGATGAGCAGTTCTTC

v_call: TRBV7-2
j_call: TRBJ2-1
d_call: TRBD2
clone_size: NA
cdr3_aa: CASSLGSGGNEQFF
cdr3_nt: TGTGCCAGCAGCTTAGGTAGCGGGGGCAATGAGCAGTTCTTC

v_call: TRBV7-2
j_call: TRBJ2-7
d_call: NA
clone_size: NA
cdr3_aa: CASSLVGQGFYEQYF
cdr3_nt: TGTGCCAGCAGCTTAGTAGGGCAGGGCTTCTACGAGCAGTACTTC